These T cell receptor beta chains were read from a single sample in a study of T cell changes during pregnancy in multiple sclerosis. Repertoires were generated with immunoSEQ multiplex PCR, while TCRdb's copy carries only in-frame clones and drops some. The table lists about 59,000 clones, about 90% of them singletons. This sample comprised peripheral blood, obtained in the third trimester of pregnancy. These receptors were taken from a female donor in good health, enrolled as a control in a pregnancy study. Each CDR3 is given with its conserved first and last residue. A D gene is named only where the DNA matches it firmly. Only part of the rows carry a size: once, few, many, or a class if the clone is expanded.

-	TRBV30	TRBJ1-5	15	-	CAWSVRGRLDQPQHF	TGTGCCTGGAGTGTAAGAGGAAGGCTAGATCAGCCCCAGCATTTT
-	TRBV27	TRBJ1-1	13	-	CASSFGGGGRAFF	TGTGCCAGCAGTTTCGGGGGGGGTGGTAGGGCTTTCTTT
TRBD1	TRBV30	TRBJ1-3	14	-	CAWSQGAVGNTIYF	TGTGCCTGGAGCCAGGGGGCTGTTGGAAACACCATATATTTT
-	TRBV5-6	TRBJ2-5	12	-	CASSLRVETQYF	TGTGCCAGCAGCTTGCGGGTAGAGACCCAGTACTTC
-	TRBV6-1	TRBJ1-5	13	few	CASDTGGTQPQHF	TGTGCCAGCGATACAGGAGGGACTCAGCCCCAGCATTTT
TRBD1	TRBV29-1	TRBJ1-2	16	-	CSVGGIRDRGVYGYTF	TGCAGCGTTGGGGGTATCCGGGACAGGGGCGTCTATGGCTACACCTTC
TRBD2	TRBV7-9	TRBJ2-7	15	-	CASSPFGREGDEQYF	TGTGCCAGCAGCCCATTCGGACGGGAGGGCGACGAGCAGTACTTC
TRBD2	TRBV6-5	TRBJ2-2	16	-	CASSWTASGDAGELFF	TGTGCCAGCAGTTGGACCGCAAGCGGGGACGCCGGGGAGCTGTTTTTT
-	TRBV27	TRBJ1-5	13	-	CASRGLGNQPQHF	TGTGCCAGCAGGGGCTTAGGCAATCAGCCCCAGCATTTT
TRBD2	TRBV29-1	TRBJ2-7	14	-	CSVVAGGYTYEQYF	TGCAGCGTTGTGGCGGGAGGTTATACCTACGAGCAGTACTTC
TRBD1	TRBV6-5	TRBJ2-3	15	-	CASSSDRGSTDTQYF	TGTGCCAGCAGCTCGGACAGGGGTAGCACAGATACGCAGTATTTT
-	TRBV4-1	TRBJ1-4	15	-	CASSPSGTMGEKLFF	TGCGCCAGCAGCCCTTCCGGGACAATGGGAGAAAAACTGTTTTTT